One sample yielded the 17 T cell receptor beta chains listed below, sequenced in a study of T cell repertoires in cytomegalovirus infection. Using its own MiXCR run on the reads, TCRdb lists one record per CDR3 protein. The sample has just under 550,000 distinct CDR3 sequences; about 26% are singletons. The sequencing sample was made of PBMCs. Source of these receptors: a human donor in good health (CMV status not recorded). Some clones in this sample may be carry-over from other donors' samples.

This clonotype has more than one count but fewer than ten. This sequence joins TRBV6-5 and TRBJ2-1; TRBD2 agrees at 14 bases. This CDR3 comprises 20 residues. The V gene end was trimmed by 2 bases and the J gene end by 4 bases; junction bases not matched to a gene: 13. Germline V gives CDR1 MNHEY, CDR2 SVGAGI. The CDR3 sequence is CASSYDPTSGRVGSYNEQFF. The CDR3 region has the DNA TGTGCCAGCAGTTACGATCCGACTAGCGGGAGGGTGGGGTCTTACAATGAGCAGTTCTTC.

The chain uses TRBV29-1 and TRBJ2-2, with 10 bases matching TRBD1. From germline, CDR1 is SQVTM and CDR2 ANQGSEA. The CDR3 contains 14 residues. The V and J ends lost 7 bases and 6 bases, in that order; junction bases with no gene match: 8. The CDR3 loop is CSALDRGTAGELFF. The CDR3 coding sequence is TGCAGCGCCCTGGACAGGGGGACGGCCGGGGAGCTGTTTTTT.

This clonotype was seen more than once but under ten times. The chain couples TRBV6-8 to TRBJ2-1; D unresolved. The CDR3 consists of 11 residues. V lost 6 bases, J lost 12 bases, and 12 bases lay in between. CDR1 and CDR2 (germline): MNHGY, SAAAGT. The CDR3 sequence is CASSTPYAQFF. CDR3 in DNA: TGTGCCAGCAGCACGCCCTATGCGCAGTTCTTC.

This clonotype was counted only a few times. The chain has TRBV6-5 and TRBJ2-3, with a possible D match to TRBD2 (5 bases). Looked up from germline, CDR1 is MNHEY and CDR2 is SVGAGI. V shed 11 bases and J shed 2 bases, with 14 bases lying between them. CDR3 length equals 13 residues. The CDR3 reads CAVRAGITDTQYF. In DNA, the CDR3 is TGTGCCGTACGGGCCGGGATCACAGATACGCAGTATTTT.

The chain combines TRBV4-3 with TRBJ2-1, with D hard to call. Looked up from germline, CDR1 is LGHNA and CDR2 is YSLEER. V was shortened by 0 bases and J by 8 bases, with 8 bases between the two germline ends. The CDR3 extends over 13 amino acids. The CDR3, as DNA: TGCGCCAGCAGCCAAGAGTTTGTCTATGAGCAGTTCTTC. Translation: CASSQEFVYEQFF.

This clonotype has only a few counts. The chain uses TRBV28 and TRBJ2-5; 12 nucleotides match TRBD2. The CDR3 is 16 residues long. From germline, CDR1 is MDHEN and CDR2 SYDVKM. Trimming removed 5 bases from V and 9 bases from J; junction bases left unmatched: 13. The CDR3 protein is CASSLQGLAGYQAQYF. CDR3 DNA: TGTGCCAGCAGTCTCCAAGGACTAGCGGGGTACCAGGCCCAGTACTTC.

This clonotype turned up a few times. The chain uses TRBV2 and TRBJ1-6; D is undetermined. Between the trimmed V and J ends, which lost 6 bases and 0 bases, there was a span of 9 bases. This CDR3 is 15 amino acids long. Per germline, CDR1 SNHLY and CDR2 FYNNEI. CDR3 in amino acids: CASSTESSYNSPLHF. The CDR3 DNA sequence: TGTGCCAGCAGCACGGAGAGCTCCTATAATTCACCCCTCCACTTT.

This clonotype was observed many times. CDR3 coding DNA: TGTGCCAGCAGCTTTAAAGGCCATCTCTCCTACAATGAGCAGTTCTTC. Protein sequence: CASSFKGHLSYNEQFF. The V gene is TRBV7-2, the J gene TRBJ2-1; D is ambiguous. The CDR3 runs to 16 residues. The V and J ends lost 3 bases and 0 bases respectively, with 12 bases between them. CDR1 and CDR2 (germline): SGHTA, FQGNSA.

This clonotype was seen many times. The J gene is TRBJ2-7, the V gene TRBV7-6; TRBD1 or TRBD2 may be the D gene (5 bases each). This CDR3 is built from 15 residues. V lost 1 base to trimming and J lost 1 base, with 11 bases between them. CDR1 is SGHVS and CDR2 is FNYEAQ in the germline V gene. The CDR3 region has the DNA TGTGCCAGCAGCTTAGAGGGAGACAGTTCCTACGAGCAGTACTTC. Amino acid sequence: CASSLEGDSSYEQYF. Full variable domain (outside the CDR3, taken from reference TRBV7-6 and TRBJ2-7): GAGVSQSPRYKVTKRGQDVALRCDPISGHVSLYWYRQALGQGPEFLTYFNYEAQQDKSGLPNDRFSAERPEGSISTLTIQRTEQRDSAMYRCASSLEGDSSYEQYFGPGTRLTVT.

V gene TRBV6-2 or TRBV6-3 combines with J gene TRBJ2-7; D is possibly TRBD1 (5 bases). The CDR3 runs 15 residues. Germline V gene data show CDR1 as MNHEY and CDR2 as SVGEGT. Trimming left V 8 bases short and J 5 bases short, with 22 bases between. The CDR3 sequence is CASSKQAPNADEQYV. CDR3 coding DNA: TGTGCCAGCTCGAAACAGGCTCCCAACGCGGACGAGCAGTACGTC.

This sequence joins TRBV5-1 and TRBJ1-2, with D maybe TRBD1 (5 bases). Germline V CDR1 and CDR2: SGHRS, YFSETQ. The CDR3 totals 14 residues. Trimming pared 4 bases from V and 7 bases from J, leaving 17 bases between. The CDR3 is CASSPGTQGGGYTF. The CDR3 bases are TGCGCCAGCAGCCCAGGGACCCAGGGAGGTGGCTACACCTTC.

Concerning this clonotype: A much larger clonotype is one base distant, so this may be a read error. The chain uses TRBV7-8 and TRBJ2-3; no reliable D call. Trimming removed 5 bases at V and 3 bases at J, with 9 bases between. CDR3 length: 13 amino acids. The germline V gene has CDR1 SGHVS and CDR2 FQNEAQ. DNA for the CDR3: TGTGCCAGCAGCATGGCAGAAACAGATACGCAGTATTTT. Translation gives CASSMAETDTQYF. Variable domain in full (rest from reference TRBV7-8 and TRBJ2-3): GAGVSQSPRYKVAKRGQDVALRCDPISGHVSLFWYQQALGQGPEFLTYFQNEAQLDKSGLPSDRFFAERPEGSVSTLKIQRTQQEDSAVYLCASSMAETDTQYFGPGTRLTVL.

This chain connects TRBV19 to TRBJ2-3, with D perhaps TRBD2 (6 bases). Germline V gene sequence: CDR1 LNHDA, CDR2 SQIVND (reference sequence). V was trimmed by 6 bases and J by 1 base, leaving 14 bases between them. This CDR3 spans 15 amino acids. In DNA form, the CDR3 reads TGTGCCAGTAGGCCGCCGGGACTTCGCACAGATACGCAGTATTTT. The encoded protein is CASRPPGLRTDTQYF.

The chain employs TRBV12-3 or TRBV12-4 and TRBJ2-1; D remains unclear. This CDR3 is 15 amino acids long. Trimming took 3 bases from V and 0 from J, leaving 9 bases between them. CDR3: CASSFGVGSYNEQFF. Here the CDR3 DNA reads TGTGCCAGCAGTTTTGGAGTGGGCTCCTACAATGAGCAGTTCTTC.

The chain combines TRBV9 with TRBJ2-2; 9 nucleotides match TRBD2. The junction had 4 bases not matched to a gene; V was cut back by 0 bases and J by 7 bases. This CDR3 comprises 15 residues. Germline assignment: CDR1 SGDLS and CDR2 YYNGEE. The CDR3, as DNA: TGTGCCAGCAGCGTAGTAGCGGGAGTTCACGGGGAGCTGTTTTTT. It encodes CASSVVAGVHGELFF. The variable domain in full, with the rest retrieved from reference TRBV9 and TRBJ2-2, is DSGVTQTPKHLITATGQRVTLRCSPRSGDLSVYWYQQSLDQGLQFLIQYYNGEERAKGNILERFSAQQFPDLHSELNLSSLELGDSALYFCASSVVAGVHGELFFGEGSRLTVL.

This clonotype was seen more than once but under ten times. The rearrangement joins TRBV7-2 to TRBJ1-2, with 7 bases that match TRBD1. Unmatched junction bases numbered 10, after V lost 5 bases and J lost 7 bases. This CDR3 has 14 residues. Germline V CDR1 and CDR2: SGHTA, FQGNSA. CDR3 sequence: CASSPRDSLSGYTF. Written as DNA, the CDR3 is TGTGCCAGCAGCCCCAGGGACAGCCTGTCTGGCTACACCTTC.

Only a few counts were recorded for this clonotype. The chain links TRBV4-1 to TRBJ2-1; 8 nucleotides line up with TRBD1. Germline lookup yields CDR1 MGHRA and CDR2 YSYEKL. V shed 0 bases, J shed 2 bases, and the junction held 3 bases outside the gene matches. This CDR3 has 16 amino acids. The CDR3: CASSQDQGAPYNEQFF. In nucleotides, the CDR3 is TGCGCCAGCAGCCAAGACCAGGGGGCCCCCTACAATGAGCAGTTCTTC.